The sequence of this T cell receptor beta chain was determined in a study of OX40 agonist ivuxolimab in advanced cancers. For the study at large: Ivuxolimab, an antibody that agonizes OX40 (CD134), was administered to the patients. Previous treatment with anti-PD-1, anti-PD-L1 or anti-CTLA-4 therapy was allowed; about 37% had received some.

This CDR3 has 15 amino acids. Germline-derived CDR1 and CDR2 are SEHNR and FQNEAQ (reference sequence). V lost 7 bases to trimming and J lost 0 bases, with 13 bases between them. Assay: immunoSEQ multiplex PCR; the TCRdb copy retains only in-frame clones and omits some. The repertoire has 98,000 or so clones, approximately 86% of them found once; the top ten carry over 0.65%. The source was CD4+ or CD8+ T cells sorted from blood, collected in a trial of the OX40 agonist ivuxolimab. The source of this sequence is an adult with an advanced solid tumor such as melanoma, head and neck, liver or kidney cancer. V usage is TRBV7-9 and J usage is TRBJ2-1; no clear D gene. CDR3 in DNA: TGTGCCAGCACCCCTGGTCTTCGCTCCTACAATGAGCAGTTCTTC. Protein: CASTPGLRSYNEQFF.